This entry lists 7 T cell receptor beta chains sequenced from one sample in a study of cytomegalovirus exposure and HLA in healthy donors. Primers: 60 Vbeta forward and 13 Jbeta reverse. Sequencing was performed with immunoSEQ multiplex PCR; in TCRdb, only in-frame clones are kept and a portion is missing. The sample shows about 250,000 clones, around four fifths of them seen only once. Sequenced sample: PBMCs. These receptor sequences come from a boy between 10 and 17 years old in good health and CMV-seronegative.

The V call is TRBV9, the J call TRBJ2-3, with D uncertain. This CDR3 comprises 12 residues. CDR1 and CDR2 (germline): SGDLS, YYNGEE. V was shortened by 0 bases and J by 11 bases, with 10 bases between the two germline ends. As DNA, the CDR3 is TGTGCCAGCAGCGTAGATGGCTGTTTGCAGTATTTT. This codes for CASSVDGCLQYF.

The rearrangement joins TRBV9 to TRBJ2-6; D gene uncertain. Per germline, CDR1 SGDLS and CDR2 YYNGEE. V shed 3 bases and J shed 0 bases, with 7 bases lying between them. This CDR3 contains 15 residues. The CDR3 protein is CASSARISGANVLTF. CDR3 in DNA: TGTGCCAGCAGCGCCAGGATCTCTGGGGCCAACGTCCTGACTTTC. Variable domain in full (rest from reference TRBV9 and TRBJ2-6): DSGVTQTPKHLITATGQRVTLRCSPRSGDLSVYWYQQSLDQGLQFLIQYYNGEERAKGNILERFSAQQFPDLHSELNLSSLELGDSALYFCASSARISGANVLTFGAGSRLTVL.

The chain combines TRBV28 with TRBJ1-2; D possibly corresponds to TRBD1 (6 bases). Germline CDR1 and CDR2: MDHEN and SYDVKM. This CDR3 comprises 12 residues. The V end lost 8 bases, the J end lost 10 bases, and 17 bases lay between the germline ends. The CDR3 spells CASSTGRGDYTF. The CDR3 DNA sequence: TGTGCCAGCTCTACCGGGAGGGGGGACTACACCTTC.

The chain employs TRBV5-4 and TRBJ2-7; TRBD1 matches at 9 bases. With 4 bases clipped from V and 0 bases from J, the junction kept 8 bases outside the gene matches. CDR1 is SGHNT, CDR2 YYREEE, per germline (reference sequence). CDR3 length equals 16 residues. The CDR3 sequence is CASSPGGTGISYEQYF. CDR3 nucleotides: TGTGCCAGCAGCCCGGGTGGGACAGGGATCTCCTACGAGCAGTACTTC.

The rearrangement joins TRBV27 to TRBJ2-7; tentatively, D is TRBD2 (7 bases). Trimming took 6 bases from V and 9 from J, leaving 21 bases between them. This CDR3 is 14 amino acids long. CDR1 MNHEY and CDR2 SMNVEV come from the germline V gene (reference sequence). In DNA, the CDR3 is TGTGCCAGCAGCTACGGAGGGGCGGGGGCGGGGCAGTACTTC. This sequence encodes CASSYGGAGAGQYF.

The V call is TRBV11-3, the J call TRBJ2-5; 9 bases are a match to TRBD1. Per germline, CDR1 SGHNT and CDR2 YENEEA. V gave up 3 bases and J gave up 4 bases; unmatched junction bases: 6. The CDR3 spans 15 residues. Written as DNA, the CDR3 is TGTGCCAGCAGCTTCGAACAGGGGGCTCGAGAGACCCAGTACTTC. This sequence encodes CASSFEQGARETQYF.

This rearrangement joins TRBV6-5 to TRBJ1-2; D is ambiguous. The length of the CDR3 is 14 residues. Germline CDR1 reads MNHEY; CDR2 reads SVGAGI. Trimming left V 0 bases short and J 4 bases short, with 9 bases between. CDR3: CASSYSSGSYGYTF. In DNA, the CDR3 is TGTGCCAGCAGTTACTCGTCTGGGAGCTATGGCTACACCTTC.